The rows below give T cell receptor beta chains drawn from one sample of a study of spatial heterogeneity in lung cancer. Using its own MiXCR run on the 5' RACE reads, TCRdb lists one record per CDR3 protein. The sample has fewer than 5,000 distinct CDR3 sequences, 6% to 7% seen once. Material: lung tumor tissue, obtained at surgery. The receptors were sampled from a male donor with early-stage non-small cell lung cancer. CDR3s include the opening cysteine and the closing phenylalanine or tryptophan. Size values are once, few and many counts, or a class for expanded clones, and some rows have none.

CASSRTGRTDTQYF,TRBJ2-3,many,TRBV7-3
CASSQDGGKFEQYF,TRBJ2-7,many,TRBV3-1
CASSASGTDEQYF,TRBJ2-7,medium-sized,TRBV7-9
CASTGQRSSYEQYF,TRBJ2-7,medium-sized,TRBV6-5
CASSSKFEVGYTF,TRBJ1-2,many,TRBV12-3/TRBV12-4
CASSRGGRTEGEQYF,TRBJ2-7,medium-sized,TRBV4-2
CSARSEGRGSYEQYF,TRBJ2-7,medium-sized,TRBV20-1
CASSIGLAGQFF,TRBJ2-1,medium-sized,TRBV28
CASAWDHHYYF,TRBJ2-5,many,TRBV5-6
CASRPSTSGRNEQFF,TRBJ2-1,.,TRBV2
CASSLGDGHSNYGYTF,TRBJ1-2,medium-sized,TRBV5-6
CASSDGLAGRTGELFF,TRBJ2-2,.,TRBV6-6
CASSLEDRGNSPLHF,TRBJ1-6,many,TRBV7-6
CASSPTGGNYNEQFF,TRBJ2-1,medium-sized,TRBV28
CASSIPAPDDTEAFF,TRBJ1-1,many,TRBV21-1
CASSVIRDISYGYTF,TRBJ1-2,medium-sized,TRBV6-6
CASTGVSTGELFF,TRBJ2-2,medium-sized,TRBV5-1
CATKSDISSFNEQFF,TRBJ2-1,medium-sized,TRBV27